A selection of T cell receptor beta chains follows, all from one sample in a study of blood T cell repertoires in COVID-19. Sequencing used immunoSEQ multiplex PCR; TCRdb keeps in-frame clones, though not all of them. The profile shows nearly 100,000 clones, roughly 90% of them singletons. The sequencing input was peripheral blood. These TCRs come from a man older than 75 with acute or convalescent COVID-19. CDR3s include the opening cysteine and the closing phenylalanine or tryptophan. The order of the fields is D gene, CDR3 length, clone size, V gene, J gene, CDR3 protein, CDR3 DNA. A D gene is named only where the DNA matches it firmly. The listing skips clone size in some rows; elsewhere it reads once, few, many or a size class.

>TRBD1|14|NA|TRBV5-1|TRBJ1-1
CASRLQGLDTEAFF
TGCGCCAGCAGATTACAGGGGCTTGACACTGAAGCTTTCTTT
>TRBD1|16|NA|TRBV19|TRBJ1-4
CASSGPGQGDNEKLFF
TGTGCCAGTAGTGGACCGGGACAGGGGGATAATGAAAAACTGTTTTTT
>TRBD1|14|NA|TRBV19|TRBJ1-5
CASSIRTGGMPQHF
TGTGCCAGTAGTATCCGGACAGGGGGCATGCCCCAGCATTTT
>NA|16|NA|TRBV6-8|TRBJ2-5
CASSYSKWQDQETQYF
TGTGCCAGCAGTTACTCGAAGTGGCAGGACCAAGAGACCCAGTACTTC
>TRBD1|16|NA|TRBV5-3|TRBJ2-4
CARSGLRGLAKNIQYF
TGTGCCAGAAGCGGCCTCAGGGGGTTAGCCAAAAACATTCAGTACTTC
>TRBD1|12|NA|TRBV15|TRBJ2-6
CATSKGQAVLTF
TGTGCCACCAGCAAAGGACAGGCGGTCCTGACTTTC
>NA|15|NA|TRBV9|TRBJ2-2
CASSVGGAYTGELFF
TGTGCCAGCAGCGTAGGGGGCGCATACACCGGGGAGCTGTTTTTT
>TRBD2|18|NA|TRBV6-2/TRBV6-3|TRBJ2-1
CASSYGTSGSSSYNEQFF
TGTGCCAGCAGTTATGGGACTAGCGGGAGTTCATCCTACAATGAGCAGTTCTTC
>TRBD1|15|NA|TRBV28|TRBJ1-1
CASSLGDRDNTEAFF
TGTGCCAGCAGTTTAGGGGACAGGGATAACACTGAAGCTTTCTTT
>TRBD2|16|once|TRBV4-1|TRBJ2-5
CASSQGTSEWGETQYF
TGCGCCAGCAGCCAAGGGACTAGCGAATGGGGAGAGACCCAGTACTTC
>NA|18|NA|TRBV4-3|TRBJ1-6
CASSQDVTRSGLNSPLHF
TGCGCCAGCAGCCAAGATGTCACACGCTCGGGTTTAAATTCACCCCTCCACTTT
>TRBD2|15|NA|TRBV11-2|TRBJ2-7
CASRLGLAGVYEQYF
TGTGCCAGCAGACTTGGGCTAGCGGGAGTCTACGAGCAGTACTTC
>TRBD2|15|NA|TRBV30|TRBJ2-5
CAWSGNSGVSETQYF
TGTGCCTGGAGTGGAAATAGCGGGGTCTCAGAGACCCAGTACTTC
>TRBD2|15|NA|TRBV11-2|TRBJ2-1
CASSSTSGRAREQFF
TGTGCCAGCAGCTCTACTAGCGGGAGGGCCCGGGAGCAGTTCTTC
>TRBD1|11|NA|TRBV30|TRBJ1-4
CAWSLGTGLTF
TGTGCCTGGTCCCTAGGGACAGGGCTGACTTTT
>NA|17|once|TRBV3-1/TRBV3-2|TRBJ2-7
CASSQGAGAVVSYEQYF
TGTGCCAGCAGCCAAGGGGCTGGAGCGGTCGTCTCCTACGAGCAGTACTTC
>TRBD2|16|NA|TRBV4-3|TRBJ2-7
CASSQSIAGDTYEQYF
TGCGCCAGCAGCCAGAGTATAGCGGGAGATACCTACGAGCAGTACTTC
>TRBD1|16|NA|TRBV5-1|TRBJ1-3
CASSLGGTGSGNTIYF
TGCGCCAGCAGCTTGGGCGGGACAGGGAGTGGAAACACCATATATTTT
>TRBD2|16|NA|TRBV11-1|TRBJ2-7
CASSLGTSGSTNEQYF
TGTGCCAGCAGCTTAGGGACTAGCGGGAGCACCAACGAGCAGTACTTC
>NA|13|NA|TRBV6-6|TRBJ2-2
CASAKTNTGELFF
TGTGCCAGCGCTAAAACGAACACCGGGGAGCTGTTTTTT
>NA|14|NA|TRBV7-8|TRBJ1-3
CASSLDIGVNTIYF
TGTGCCAGCAGCTTAGATATAGGAGTAAACACCATATATTTT
>NA|15|once|TRBV19|TRBJ2-5
CASSIQAARQETQYF
TGTGCCAGTAGTATTCAAGCGGCCCGCCAAGAGACCCAGTACTTC
>TRBD1|14|NA|TRBV18|TRBJ2-7
CASSPSGQTYEQYF
TGTGCCAGCTCACCCTCGGGACAGACCTACGAGCAGTACTTC
>NA|13|NA|TRBV19|TRBJ1-5
CASSIMHNQPQHF
TGTGCCAGTAGTATCATGCACAACCAGCCCCAGCATTTT
>NA|18|NA|TRBV4-2|TRBJ2-3
CASSQANVDTRGGDTQYF
TGTGCCAGCAGCCAAGCTAACGTCGATACTAGGGGAGGCGATACGCAGTATTTT
>TRBD1|16|once|TRBV6-1|TRBJ2-1
CASSALTGAPYNEQFF
TGTGCCAGCAGTGCGTTAACAGGGGCGCCCTACAATGAGCAGTTCTTC
>TRBD1|14|NA|TRBV5-1|TRBJ1-1
CASSSGQSGTEAFF
TGCGCCAGCAGCTCGGGACAGTCGGGCACTGAAGCTTTCTTT
>TRBD2|16|NA|TRBV7-3|TRBJ2-1
CASSPSATSGRNEQFF
TGTGCCAGCAGCCCAAGCGCGACTAGCGGGAGAAATGAGCAGTTCTTC
>TRBD1|17|few|TRBV7-3|TRBJ1-5
CASSSTRDSLSNQPQHF
TGTGCCAGCAGCTCCACCCGGGACAGCCTTAGCAATCAGCCCCAGCATTTT